Listed here are 12 T cell receptor beta chains from one sample, sequenced in a study of shared clonotypes between healthy human individuals. Assay: immunoSEQ multiplex PCR; the TCRdb copy retains only in-frame clones and omits some. The repertoire has some 1,400,000 clones, roughly 96% of them found once; the top ten carry approximately 1.1%. The specimen sequenced was naive CD4+ T cells sorted from blood. As for subset: CD45RA+ positively selected. These receptors came from a man under 40 in good health.

Comments on this clone: Different DNA sequences within this sample yield the same CDR3. The chain joins TRBV10-1 to TRBJ1-1; D call uncertain. Germline CDR1 reads WNHNN; CDR2 reads SYGVQD (reference sequence). The V end was cut by 3 bases, the J end by 4 bases, with 12 bases between. This CDR3 has 14 residues. CDR3 sequence: CASSESIAGTEAFF. In DNA form, the CDR3 reads TGCGCCAGCAGTGAATCAATAGCTGGCACTGAAGCTTTCTTT.

The chain recombines TRBV6-1 with TRBJ1-5; possible D gene TRBD1, 5 bases. V was trimmed by 5 bases and J by 3 bases, leaving 11 bases between them. Per germline, CDR1 MNHNS and CDR2 SASEGT. The CDR3 has 14 residues. The CDR3 region is CASSWDSLNQPQHF. DNA of the CDR3: TGTGCCAGCAGTTGGGACTCCCTCAATCAGCCCCAGCATTTT.

This chain connects TRBV14 to TRBJ2-1, with D hard to call. The ends were cut back, 4 bases at V and 9 bases at J, with 10 bases in the middle. The CDR3 is 12 amino acids. CDR1 is SGHDN and CDR2 is FVKESK in the germline V gene. The CDR3, as DNA: TGTGCCAGCAGCCCCATCGGGCGTGAGCAGTTCTTC. Its protein product is CASSPIGREQFF.

V gene TRBV5-6 combines with J gene TRBJ1-5; no clear D. Germline CDR1 and CDR2: SGHDT and YYEEEE. The CDR3 contains 17 residues. Trimming pared 0 bases from V and 7 bases from J, leaving 20 bases between. The CDR3 DNA is TGTGCCAGCAGCTTGGGCACGCCCAGGTCATCAGGACAGCCCCAGCATTTT. The encoded protein is CASSLGTPRSSGQPQHF.

This clone was detected only a few times. Different DNA sequences within this sample yield the same CDR3. This chain links TRBV5-5 with TRBJ1-5, with a tentative D call TRBD1 (5 bases). Germline loops: CDR1 SGHKS, CDR2 YYEKEE (reference sequence). V was shortened by 0 bases and J by 2 bases, with 6 bases between the two germline ends. This CDR3 comprises 14 residues. CDR3 residues: CASSLGRGNQPQHF. In DNA, the CDR3 is TGTGCCAGCAGCTTGGGCAGGGGCAATCAGCCCCAGCATTTT.

The chain joins TRBV6-5 to TRBJ2-2, with unresolved D. Germline V gene sequence: CDR1 MNHEY, CDR2 SVGAGI. V was shortened by 6 bases and J by 2 bases, with 10 bases between the two germline ends. The CDR3 is 14 amino acids. CDR3 bases: TGTGCCAGCAGCCTACTAAGCAACACCGGGGAGCTGTTTTTT. Its protein is CASSLLSNTGELFF.

V gene TRBV6-1 combines with J gene TRBJ2-1; 7 nucleotides agree with TRBD2. Trimming at V came to 1 base and at J to 3 bases, leaving 15 bases not matched to a gene. CDR1 is MNHNS, CDR2 SASEGT, per germline. The CDR3 has 19 amino acids. The chain's CDR3 is CASSEGLAVKFMVYNEQFF. The CDR3 DNA sequence: TGTGCCAGCAGTGAAGGGCTAGCGGTTAAATTTATGGTCTACAATGAGCAGTTCTTC.

The rearrangement joins TRBV5-1 to TRBJ2-5; TRBD1 aligns across 7 bases. Looked up from germline, CDR1 is SGHRS and CDR2 is YFSETQ. The V gene end was trimmed by 3 bases and the J gene end by 3 bases; junction bases not matched to a gene: 2. The CDR3 is 13 residues long. As DNA, the CDR3 is TGCGCCAGCAGCTCGCAGGGGGAAGAGACCCAGTACTTC. Residues: CASSSQGEETQYF.

Of note for this clone: Other DNA variants within this sample encode the same CDR3. This chain links TRBV7-9 with TRBJ1-1; TRBD1 is a possible D gene (5 bases). The CDR3 loop spans 15 amino acids. Trimming cost V 0 bases and J 1 base, with 9 bases left between them. Germline V gene sequence: CDR1 SEHNR, CDR2 FQNEAQ (reference sequence). CDR3 loop: CASSLAGRGNTEAFF. CDR3 bases: TGTGCCAGCAGCTTAGCGGGGCGGGGGAACACTGAAGCTTTCTTT. The whole variable domain, filled in from reference TRBV7-9 and TRBJ1-1, reads DTGVSQNPRHKITKRGQNVTFRCDPISEHNRLYWYRQTLGQGPEFLTYFQNEAQLEKSRLLSDRFSAERPKGSFSTLEIQRTEQGDSAMYLCASSLAGRGNTEAFFGQGTRLTVV.

The J gene is TRBJ2-1, the V gene TRBV4-1; D remains ambiguous. There are 13 residues in the CDR3. Trimming pared 1 base from V and 5 bases from J, leaving 6 bases between. From germline, CDR1 is MGHRA and CDR2 YSYEKL. In DNA form, the CDR3 reads TGCGCCAGCAGCCAAGGCCCCCACAATGAGCAGTTCTTC. The encoded protein is CASSQGPHNEQFF.

The chain couples TRBV19 to TRBJ1-1; 8 positions agree with TRBD1. The length of the CDR3 is 14 residues. V lost 5 bases and J lost 1; bases outside the gene matches: 3. The germline CDR1 and CDR2 sequences are LNHDA and SQIVND (reference sequence). The CDR3 DNA reads as TGTGCCAGTAGTTTGGGACAGGCGAACACTGAAGCTTTCTTT. Its translation is CASSLGQANTEAFF.

V gene TRBV19 combines with J gene TRBJ2-7; 9 nucleotides align to TRBD1. The CDR3 sequence is 15 residues long. Losses at the gene ends were 5 bases for V and 6 bases for J; bases not matched to a gene: 11. The germline CDR1 and CDR2 sequences are LNHDA and SQIVND (reference sequence). The CDR3 sequence is CASSPLPGQGSEQYF. The CDR3 nucleotides read TGTGCCAGTAGTCCCCTCCCGGGACAGGGTAGCGAGCAGTACTTC.